The 2 T cell receptor beta chains listed next were all sequenced from one sample in a study of CD8 T cells in ankylosing spondylitis. TCRdb itself ran the 5' RACE reads through MiXCR, one entry per CDR3 protein. The sample yields roughly 250,000 distinct CDR3 sequences, 8% to 11% seen once. Sequencing was done on a sample of blood, either unsorted or a sorted T cell fraction (not recorded which). Receptors were obtained from a male donor with ankylosing spondylitis or in good health (not recorded which).

V is TRBV7-2 and J is TRBJ2-7, with 9 nucleotides matching TRBD2. The CDR3 runs 17 residues. Germline V gives CDR1 SGHTA, CDR2 FQGNSA. With V trimmed by 5 bases and J by 1 base, 12 bases remained unmatched. The CDR3 protein is CASSPIAGAAVSYEQYF. CDR3 nucleotide sequence: TGTGCCAGCAGCCCCATAGCGGGGGCGGCGGTTTCCTACGAGCAGTACTTC.

This clonotype was seen ten or more times. This chain links TRBV24-1 with TRBJ1-5, with a weak D call TRBD1 (6 bases). The V end lost 4 bases, the J end lost 4 bases, and 7 bases lay between the germline ends. The CDR3 extends over 13 amino acids. The V gene's germline CDR1 is KGHDR and CDR2 SFDVKD. The CDR3 nucleotides read TGTGCCACCAGTGACAGGGGAAATCAGCCCCAGCATTTT. As protein: CATSDRGNQPQHF.